The source of this T cell receptor beta chain is a study of blood T cell repertoires in COVID-19. As for the study in general: From T cells, B-cell-depleted T cells, or PBMCs came the material, which was cDNA or gDNA.

Seattle patient enrollment occurred during active infection, with longitudinal follow-up thereafter. With V trimmed by 0 bases and J by 0 bases, 2 bases remained unmatched. This CDR3 is 16 amino acids long. Germline CDR1 and CDR2: SGHDN and FVKESK. The assay was immunoSEQ multiplex PCR, and TCRdb's table has in-frame clones only and misses some. The sample shows approximately 51,000 clones, about 87% of them seen only once. Sequencing was carried out using peripheral blood. The V and J genes are TRBV14 and TRBJ2-1; 7 positions match TRBD2. The clonotype originates from a woman older than 75 with COVID-19, enrolled during active disease. CDR3 protein: CASSQDRTSSYNEQFF. Written as DNA, the CDR3 is TGTGCCAGCAGCCAAGACCGGACTAGCTCCTACAATGAGCAGTTCTTC.